This T cell receptor beta chain was documented in a study of metastatic and nonmetastatic thyroid tumors. Looking at the study overall: From malignant and benign thyroid patients, repertoires in blood and in tumor or nodule tissue were compared.

Germline V lookup: CDR1 LGHDT, CDR2 YNNKEL (reference sequence). The CDR3 has 15 amino acids. The J segment lost 1 base and the V segment lost 5 bases, leaving 6 bases of the junction unmatched. This clone was counted at least ten times. Its antigen remains unidentified. Overall study results and limits: Versus benign nodules, malignant thyroid tumors reportedly had significantly higher TCR beta diversity, in blood and tumor.

Patients had received no treatment of any kind before thyroid surgery. In the authors' methods: A classifier for distant metastasis in papillary thyroid cancer was constructed using CDR3 differences observed across clinicopathological groups. TCRdb reprocessed the PCR reads via MiXCR. The V and J calls follow TCRdb's processing rather than the paper's. This table has some 23,000 clones, approximately 30% appearing once. This receptor was taken from a female donor with papillary thyroid cancer or a benign thyroid nodule (not recorded which). Some clones in this sample may be carry-over from other donors' samples. Material for sequencing was tumor tissue. This chain connects TRBV3-1 to TRBJ2-5; the match to TRBD2 covers 8 bases. In nucleotides, the CDR3 is TGTGCCAGCAGCTCCTGGACTAGCACCCAAGAGACCCAGTACTTC. It translates to CASSSWTSTQETQYF.